The T cell receptor beta chain described here comes from a study of cytomegalovirus exposure and HLA in healthy donors. Remarks on this clone: Its cognate antigen is unknown.

Broader study findings: The study designated roughly 150 TCR beta chains cytomegalovirus-associated. A later analysis showed HLA-associated TCR beta chains outstripping equally common others in clonal expansion. Specific recognition of CMV antigens was confirmed in vitro for a few chains (all CMV-associated).

Per germline, CDR1 MRHNA and CDR2 SNTAGT. J was trimmed by 3 bases and V by 5 bases; bases with no gene match: 4. This CDR3 has 13 amino acids. PCR amplification relied on 60 Vbeta primers (plus 13 Jbeta primers). Generated by immunoSEQ multiplex PCR, the TCRdb table keeps only in-frame clones and is missing some. The top ten clones hold approximately 1.7% of a sample with 150,000 to 200,000 clones, around 87% of them seen once. What was sequenced was PBMCs. The genes are TRBV6-4 and TRBJ2-7; TRBD1 aligns across 7 bases. The receptor's source is a woman younger than 30 in good health and CMV-seronegative. The CDR3 bases are TGTGCCAGCAGTCCGGGACAGAACTACGAGCAGTACTTC. It translates to CASSPGQNYEQYF.